The rows below give T cell receptor beta chains drawn from one sample of a study of regulatory T cells in long-lasting Graves disease. TCRdb re-called the multiplex PCR reads through MiXCR, storing one row per CDR3 protein. The table shows more than 350,000 distinct CDR3 sequences, with under 15% occurring only once. This sample was shared with a second study, whose subject was T cells in Graves' hyperthyroidism and ophthalmopathy.

The sample in question was peripheral blood mononuclear cells (PBMCs), obtained at new diagnosis, from a patient treated with antithyroid drugs. These receptors were collected from a woman aged 30 to 39 with Graves disease. The CDR3 runs from the conserved cysteine through the conserved F or W. A D gene is named only where the DNA matches it firmly. Only part of the rows carry a size: once, few, many, or a class if the clone is expanded.

D	V	size	J	CDR3	DNA
TRBD1	TRBV24-1	few	TRBJ1-1	CATRDRGSTEAFF	TGTGCCACCAGGGACAGGGGAAGCACTGAAGCTTTCTTT
.	TRBV19	.	TRBJ1-1	CASILGQGSTEAFF	TGTGCCAGTATCCTGGGGCAGGGTTCCACTGAAGCTTTCTTT
.	TRBV20-1	many	TRBJ2-7	CSARDAVVGEQYF	TGCAGTGCTAGAGATGCCGTCGTAGGCGAGCAGTACTTC
.	TRBV7-9	many	TRBJ1-1	CASIPGQGNTEAFF	TGTGCCAGCATCCCGGGGCAGGGGAACACTGAAGCTTTCTTT
TRBD2	TRBV6-2/TRBV6-3	many	TRBJ2-3	CASSYDGSGDITDTQYF	TGTGCCAGCAGTTACGATGGTAGCGGGGACATCACAGATACGCAGTATTTT
.	TRBV27	few	TRBJ2-4	CASSLYRRDIQYF	TGTGCCAGCAGTTTGTACCGCCGTGACATTCAGTACTTC
.	TRBV20-1	few	TRBJ2-5	CSARDSLGDQETQYF	TGCAGTGCTAGAGATAGTTTGGGGGACCAAGAGACCCAGTACTTC
.	TRBV30	many	TRBJ2-5	CAWSVWGGSQETQYF	TGTGCCTGGAGTGTATGGGGCGGAAGCCAAGAGACCCAGTACTTC
TRBD2	TRBV7-2	many	TRBJ2-1	CASSYRGLVVGGAQFF	TGTGCCAGCAGCTACCGAGGACTAGTCGTGGGGGGAGCTCAGTTCTTC
TRBD2	TRBV12-3/TRBV12-4	many	TRBJ2-3	CASSLQAGARTDTQYF	TGTGCCAGCAGTCTACAAGCGGGAGCCCGCACAGATACGCAGTATTTT
TRBD2	TRBV7-9	.	TRBJ2-1	CASSDPGLAGVVYNEQFF	TGTGCCAGCAGCGATCCGGGACTAGCGGGAGTTGTCTACAATGAGCAGTTCTTC
TRBD1	TRBV3-1	few	TRBJ2-2	CASSQADRGTGELFF	TGTGCCAGCAGCCAAGCGGACAGGGGGACCGGGGAGCTGTTTTTT
.	TRBV20-1	many	TRBJ2-5	CSARDKRLQETQYF	TGCAGTGCTAGAGATAAACGACTCCAAGAGACCCAGTACTTC
TRBD2	TRBV28	.	TRBJ2-5	CASSWTRAGRTQYF	TGTGCCAGCAGTTGGACTAGGGCGGGAAGGACCCAGTACTTC
.	TRBV30	few	TRBJ1-1	CAWGPGGNTEAFF	TGTGCCTGGGGCCCCGGAGGGAACACTGAAGCTTTCTTT
.	TRBV24-1	few	TRBJ1-5	CATQRGAGSNQPQHF	TGTGCCACGCAACGAGGGGCTGGGAGCAATCAGCCCCAGCATTTT
.	TRBV20-1	.	TRBJ2-2	CSASYTGELFF	TGCAGTGCTTCGTACACCGGGGAGCTGTTTTTT
.	TRBV7-9	few	TRBJ2-2	CASSPGGPAPGELFF	TGTGCCAGCAGCCCGGGGGGCCCGGCGCCCGGGGAGCTGTTTTTT
TRBD2	TRBV6-4	many	TRBJ2-3	CASSHASGSLTDTQYF	TGTGCCAGCAGCCACGCTAGCGGGAGTTTGACAGATACGCAGTATTTT
.	TRBV13	many	TRBJ1-1	CASSLGVTPNTEAFF	TGTGCCAGCAGCTTAGGAGTTACACCGAACACTGAAGCTTTCTTT
.	TRBV10-3	many	TRBJ1-5	CAISDRGNQPQHF	TGTGCCATCAGTGACCGGGGAAATCAGCCCCAGCATTTT
.	TRBV5-1	many	TRBJ2-3	CASSLEFGDTQYF	TGCGCCAGCAGCTTGGAGTTTGGTGATACGCAGTATTTT
.	TRBV5-6	many	TRBJ2-1	CASSQTGNEQFF	TGTGCCAGCAGTCAAACAGGGAATGAGCAGTTCTTC
TRBD1	TRBV5-1	.	TRBJ2-7	CANSLGFEGTVLAYEQYF	TGCGCCAACAGCTTGGGATTTGAGGGGACAGTCCTGGCCTACGAGCAGTACTTC
.	TRBV6-5	many	TRBJ2-7	CASSYSGAHIREQYF	TGTGCCAGCAGTTATTCGGGGGCCCATATCCGGGAGCAGTACTTC
.	TRBV5-1	few	TRBJ2-7	CASSTGKGAYEQYF	TGCGCCAGCTCGACAGGAAAGGGGGCCTACGAGCAGTACTTC
TRBD1	TRBV18	.	TRBJ2-5	CASSPPGQGFGETQYF	TGTGCCAGCTCACCACCGGGACAGGGTTTTGGGGAGACCCAGTACTTC
TRBD2	TRBV7-6	.	TRBJ2-7	CVSSSLAGGRYEQYF	TGTGTCAGCAGCTCACTAGCGGGAGGCAGATACGAGCAGTACTTC
.	TRBV25-1	few	TRBJ2-2	CASSEGGLPPGELFF	TGTGCCAGCAGTGAGGGGGGGCTACCCCCCGGGGAGCTGTTTTTT
.	TRBV28	many	TRBJ2-1	CASTLRAGLSYNEQFF	TGTGCCAGCACCCTAAGGGCCGGACTAAGCTACAATGAGCAGTTCTTC
.	TRBV24-1	many	TRBJ2-6	CATMSGSGANVLTF	TGTGCCACCATGTCGGGCTCTGGGGCCAACGTCCTGACTTTC
.	TRBV2	many	TRBJ2-2	CASSDTNANTGELFF	TGTGCCAGCAGTGACACAAACGCGAACACCGGGGAGCTGTTTTTT
.	TRBV20-1	many	TRBJ1-1	CSARASQRRTEAFF	TGCAGTGCTAGGGCCTCTCAACGTCGCACTGAAGCTTTCTTT
.	TRBV4-1	once	TRBJ2-3	CASSLAGDTDTKYF	TGCGCCAGCAGCCTCGCAGGGGATACAGATACGAAGTATTTT
.	TRBV28	many	TRBJ2-1	CASSRTENEQFF	TGTGCCAGCAGCCGGACAGAGAATGAGCAGTTCTTC
.	TRBV30	many	TRBJ1-2	CAIQVGGRSYGYTF	TGTGCCATTCAGGTTGGGGGGAGAAGCTATGGCTACACCTTC
.	TRBV4-1	once	TRBJ2-1	CASSQTPSEQFF	TGCGCCAGCAGCCAAACGCCTAGCGAGCAGTTCTTC
TRBD1	TRBV20-1	many	TRBJ2-3	CSASGQGALDTQYF	TGCAGTGCTAGTGGGCAGGGGGCACTGGATACGCAGTATTTT
TRBD1	TRBV4-1	.	TRBJ1-1	CASSQFSGGTTEAFF	TGCGCCAGCAGCCAATTTTCAGGGGGGACCACTGAAGCTTTCTTT
.	TRBV9	once	TRBJ2-3	CASSIGTGDTQYF	TGTGCCAGCAGCATCGGGACTGGGGATACGCAGTATTTT
TRBD2	TRBV7-2	few	TRBJ2-1	CASSLSAGAWHHEQFF	TGTGCCAGCAGCTTATCGGCGGGAGCATGGCACCATGAGCAGTTCTTC
.	TRBV24-1	many	TRBJ1-1	CATADLQEGSLGKLNTEAFF	TGTGCCACCGCTGACCTACAGGAAGGGTCCCTCGGGAAATTGAACACTGAAGCTTTCTTT
TRBD1	TRBV12-3/TRBV12-4	many	TRBJ1-5	CASSLAGTGGRQPQHF	TGTGCCAGCAGTTTAGCGGGGACAGGGGGCCGACAGCCCCAGCATTTT
.	TRBV27	few	TRBJ1-5	CASSTQGSQPQHF	TGTGCCAGCAGTACACAGGGATCTCAGCCCCAGCATTTT
TRBD2	TRBV2	many	TRBJ2-7	CASSGFGIAGGSSSYEQYF	TGTGCCAGCAGTGGGTTCGGGATAGCGGGAGGTTCGAGCTCCTACGAGCAGTACTTC